This TCR beta chain was retrieved from a study of blood T cells in healthy people across ages (dated by TCRdb to between 2014 and 2017). General notes on the study: In model experiments, roughly one uniquely barcoded TCR beta cDNA molecule per two T cells was captured by template switching. The study measured age-related changes in TCR beta repertoire diversity using deep sequencing normalized with unique cDNA molecular identifiers. Four age groups were formed from the donors: young (average 16 years), middle-aged (around 40), aged (roughly 59) and long-lived (82). To avoid experimental bias, donors of different ages were randomly spread across the sequencing lanes. For two donors (one aged 18 to 30 and one aged 80 or older), the study analyzed two additional independent replicas of 1 million unique cDNA reads from the same blood draw. Here is what the overall study found, with its caveats: Compared with the aged group, the long-lived group had more naive CD4+ T cells, fewer expanded clones and increased TCR diversity, a pattern suggesting age selection. Since profiling was done on bulk unsorted PBMCs, naive and antigen-experienced compartments could not be conclusively compared. Total diversity estimates from one million sequenced T cells were considered lower bounds and underestimates. A strong correlation was found between observed TCR beta diversity and the percentage of naive T cells measured by flow cytometry. Because the CMV infection status of the donors was unknown, age-related changes in expanded clonotypes may potentially have been confounded. As age increased, observed TCR beta diversity per million T cells dropped in a roughly linear way, and a significant reduction was already evident by age 40.

Systemically healthy Caucasian individuals from Russia, 39 in total and aged roughly 6 to 100 years, were included as donors. Approximately 10 milliliters of peripheral blood were collected from each donor into EDTA-treated Vacutainer tubes. Ficoll-Paque density-gradient centrifugation was used to isolate PBMCs, with at least 7 million obtained per sample. Total RNA, at least 5 micrograms per sample, was extracted from PBMCs with Trizol reagent. The percentages of naive CD45RAhigh/CD27high T cells were determined by flow cytometry on a PBMC aliquot from every donor. The method behind the library was 5' RACE. Sequencing took place on an Illumina HiSeq 2500. A second PCR of roughly 6 to 11 cycles was performed with a sample-barcoded 5' primer and a J-beta primer mix. A template-switch 5' adaptor carrying 12 random nucleotides introduced a unique molecular identifier onto each TCR beta cDNA molecule. Each sample yielded at least 2.5 million CDR3-containing paired-end reads. The Mint cDNA synthesis kit, primed by a TRBC-specific oligonucleotide, was used to synthesize first-strand cDNA from all RNA. All cDNA was treated with uracil-DNA glycosylase and then went through a first 18-cycle PCR with the universal primers M1SS and BC2_uni_R. On the study's bioinformatics: For normalization, 1 million high-quality reads were randomly selected from each sample, with every read carrying a distinct molecular identifier. Instead of being binned into consensus sequences, reads with shared molecular identifiers were discarded. MiTCR, set to a Q25 quality threshold and the strictest error-elimination algorithm, was used for CDR3 identification, clonotype clustering and error correction. A nonparametric unseen species model with Euler transformation was used to estimate a lower bound on total TCR beta diversity. Using fastp at Q25 and MiXCR, TCRdb reprocessed the public reads and kept productive beta chains. Rows with a matching CDR3 protein are joined into one entry that keeps the most common DNA and genes. The authors' filters were not applied to this entry. The sample table contains over 1.5 million distinct CDR3 sequences; only one count was recorded for about 49% of them. In total, the top ten clones hold more than 2% of the sample.

Concerning this clonotype itself: The clone's antigen remains unknown. No base qualities exist here, and no much larger clone lies one base off it.

V is trimmed back by 7 bases and J by 4 bases, and the junction contains 8 bases that no gene match accounts for. Reading the germline V gene (reference sequence) gives CDR1 DFQATT and CDR2 SNEGSKA. The CDR3 spans 13 residues, from the cysteine through the phenylalanine. Only the CDR3 portion is preserved as DNA: 39 bases, with reading frame beginning at the first base. The receptor was isolated from a woman aged 40-49 years in good health. The rearranged segments are TRBV20-1 and TRBJ2-3, with TRBD1 matching 7 junction bases. Sequenced sample: blood. The DNA reads TGCAGTGTCAACTACCAGGGGGCAGATACGCAGTATTTT. It codes for CSVNYQGADTQYF.